This record concerns one T cell receptor beta chain sequence. Its target is not known. These data come from a study of cytomegalovirus exposure and HLA in healthy donors. Whole-study context: The roughly 120 validation repertoires, a later analysis reported, used the same platform as the 550 to 700 repertoires from the first cohort. Study-level findings and limits: Most TCR sequences were uncommon, yet certain public TCRs appeared in many donors. In vitro work confirmed that a few CMV-associated chains recognize CMV antigens. The investigators catalogued 160 or so TCR beta chains as cytomegalovirus-associated.

CDR3 length: 13 residues. Trimming removed 2 bases at V and 7 bases at J, with 12 bases between. CDR1 is SGHRS and CDR2 is YFSETQ in the germline V gene. The assay was immunoSEQ multiplex PCR, and TCRdb's table has in-frame clones only and misses some. The table records about 110,000 clones, approximately 90% of them present only once. The chain recombines TRBV5-1 with TRBJ2-5; D is possibly TRBD2 (5 bases). The sequenced material came from PBMCs. The sequence was obtained from a woman in her 30s in good health and CMV-seropositive. CDR3 residues: CASSFELAGTQYF. DNA of the CDR3: TGCGCCAGCAGCTTTGAACTGGCGGGGACCCAGTACTTC.